This T cell receptor beta chain was identified in a study of regulatory T cells in long-lasting Graves disease. With respect to this clonotype: Its antigen is currently unknown.

To make TCR beta libraries, researchers used iRepertoire HTBI primers and Arm-PCR of CDR3 regions. Via MiXCR, TCRdb re-called the multiplex PCR reads, giving one row per CDR3 protein. The table records over 650,000 distinct CDR3 sequences, 25% to 35% of them present only once. This sample's time point: persistent/refractory GD, antithyroid drugs over 5 years with positive TRAb. Making the TCR library involved RNA that had been extracted from PBMCs. Overall study results and limits: There was favoring of TRBV28, TRBJ1-2 and TRBJ2-5 in persistent disease.

The germline gives CDR1 LNHNV, CDR2 YYDKDF (reference sequence). The CDR3 is made up of 16 amino acids. The germline V and J ends were trimmed by 4 bases and 5 bases, with 20 bases remaining between them. The source is a female donor with Graves disease. The sequencing here drew on peripheral blood mononuclear cells (PBMCs), taken when the disease was refractory, from a patient treated with antithyroid drugs. The rearrangement uses TRBV15 and TRBJ2-5, with a tentative D call TRBD2 (7 bases). Here the CDR3 reads CATSKARGGVGETQYF. CDR3 nucleotides: TGTGCCACCAGCAAAGCAAGGGGGGGAGTCGGGGAGACCCAGTACTTC.